The source of this TCR beta chain is a study of beta chain features in type 1 diabetes. Study results and caveats: Significant though moderate, a shortening of TCRB CDR3s appeared in all four CD4+ subsets of Type 1 diabetes patients.

This clone has a handful of counts. Its antigen is still unknown. The CDR3 loop spans 14 amino acids. Trimming pared 3 bases from V and 4 bases from J, leaving 16 bases between. The V gene's germline CDR1 is GTSNPN and CDR2 SVGIG (reference sequence). The entirety of the isolated RNA underwent reverse transcription, so expressed TCRB transcripts were sequenced. Data came from immunoSEQ multiplex PCR; TCRdb stores just in-frame clones and leaves some out. The sample yields about 700,000 clones, roughly 12% seen once. In all sorted populations, purity surpassed 95%. The chain couples TRBV30 to TRBJ2-7; D is possibly TRBD1 or TRBD2 (5 bases each). Sequenced: naive CD4+ T cells from blood. The clonotype comes from a man between 18 and 35 years old with type 1 diabetes. CDR3 coding DNA: TGTGCCTGGAGCGATACTAGAGAGGGGTACGAGCAGTACTTC. Translated: CAWSDTREGYEQYF.